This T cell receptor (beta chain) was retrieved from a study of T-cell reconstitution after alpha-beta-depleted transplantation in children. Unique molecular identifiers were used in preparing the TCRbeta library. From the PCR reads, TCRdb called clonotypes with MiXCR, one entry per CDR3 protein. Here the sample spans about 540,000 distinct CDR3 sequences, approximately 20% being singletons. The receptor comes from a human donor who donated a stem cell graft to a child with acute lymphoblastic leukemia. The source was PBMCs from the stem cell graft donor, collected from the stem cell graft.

In DNA form, the CDR3 reads TGTGCCAGCAGTTACAGTTCCAGTGAGCAGTTCTTC. Translation gives CASSYSSSEQFF. The chain has TRBV6-5 and TRBJ2-1, with D unresolved. The CDR3 sequence is 12 residues long. Trimming cost V 2 bases and J 9 bases, with 8 bases left between them. Germline V gene data show CDR1 as MNHEY and CDR2 as SVGAGI.